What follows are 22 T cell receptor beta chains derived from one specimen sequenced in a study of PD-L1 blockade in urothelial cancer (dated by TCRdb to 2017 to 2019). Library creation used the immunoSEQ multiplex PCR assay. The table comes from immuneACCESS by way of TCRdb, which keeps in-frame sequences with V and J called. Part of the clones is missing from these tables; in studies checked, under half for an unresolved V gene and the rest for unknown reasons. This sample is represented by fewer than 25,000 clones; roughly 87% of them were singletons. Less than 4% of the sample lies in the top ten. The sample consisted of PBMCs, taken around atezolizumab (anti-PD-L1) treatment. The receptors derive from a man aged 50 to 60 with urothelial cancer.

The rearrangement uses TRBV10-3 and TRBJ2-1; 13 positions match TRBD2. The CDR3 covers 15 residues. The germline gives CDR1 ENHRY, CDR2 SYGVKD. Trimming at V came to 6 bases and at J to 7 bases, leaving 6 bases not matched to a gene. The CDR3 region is CAIRLGLAGRNEQFF. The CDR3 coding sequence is TGTGCCATCAGGCTGGGACTAGCGGGAAGGAATGAGCAGTTCTTC.

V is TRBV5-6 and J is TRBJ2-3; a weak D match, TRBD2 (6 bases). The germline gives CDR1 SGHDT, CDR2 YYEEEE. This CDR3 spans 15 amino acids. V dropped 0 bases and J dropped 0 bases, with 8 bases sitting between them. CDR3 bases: TGTGCCAGCAGCTTGGGTGGGACTAGCACAGATACGCAGTATTTT. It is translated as CASSLGGTSTDTQYF.

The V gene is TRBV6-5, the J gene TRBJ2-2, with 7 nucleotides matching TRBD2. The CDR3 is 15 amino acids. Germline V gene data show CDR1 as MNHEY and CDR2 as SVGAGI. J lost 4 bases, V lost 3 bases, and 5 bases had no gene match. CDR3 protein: CASSYLGEGTGELFF. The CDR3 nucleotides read TGTGCCAGCAGTTATCTAGGGGAGGGCACCGGGGAGCTGTTTTTT.

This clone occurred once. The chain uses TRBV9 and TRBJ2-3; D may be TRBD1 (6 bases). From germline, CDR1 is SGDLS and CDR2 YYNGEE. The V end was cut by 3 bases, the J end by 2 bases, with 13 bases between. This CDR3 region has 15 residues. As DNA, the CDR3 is TGTGCCAGCAGCGCAGGACAGTTCCTCACAGATACGCAGTATTTT. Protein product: CASSAGQFLTDTQYF.

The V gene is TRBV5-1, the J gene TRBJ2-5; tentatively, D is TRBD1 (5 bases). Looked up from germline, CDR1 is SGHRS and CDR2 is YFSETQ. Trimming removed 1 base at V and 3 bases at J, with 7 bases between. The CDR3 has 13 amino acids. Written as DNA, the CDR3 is TGCGCCAGCAGCTTGCAGGGTAAAGAGACCCAGTACTTC. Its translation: CASSLQGKETQYF.

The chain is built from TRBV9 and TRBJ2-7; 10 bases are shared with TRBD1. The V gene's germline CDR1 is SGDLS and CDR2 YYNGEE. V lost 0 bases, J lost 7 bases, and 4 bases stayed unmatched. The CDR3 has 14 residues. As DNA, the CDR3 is TGTGCCAGCAGCGTAGAGGGGACAGGGGAAGAGCAGTACTTC. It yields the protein CASSVEGTGEEQYF.

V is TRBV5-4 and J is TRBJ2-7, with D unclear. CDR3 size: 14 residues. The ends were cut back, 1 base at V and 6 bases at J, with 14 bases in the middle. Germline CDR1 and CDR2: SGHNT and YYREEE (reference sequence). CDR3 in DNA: TGTGCCAGCAGCTTGTCACTTATACCAAGCGAGCAGTACTTC. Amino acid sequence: CASSLSLIPSEQYF. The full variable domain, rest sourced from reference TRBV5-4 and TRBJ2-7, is ETGVTQSPTHLIKTRGQQVTLRCSSQSGHNTVSWYQQALGQGPQFIFQYYREEENGRGNFPPRFSGLQFPNYSSELNVNALELDDSALYLCASSLSLIPSEQYFGPGTRLTVT.

CDR3 region: CASSRGNSYEQYF. CDR3 DNA: TGCGCCAGCAGTAGGGGGAATTCCTACGAGCAGTACTTC. This sequence joins TRBV10-2 and TRBJ2-7; D possibly corresponds to TRBD1 (6 bases). Germline V CDR1 and CDR2: WSHSY, SAAADI. The CDR3 is 13 amino acids. Trimming cost V 5 bases and J 1 base, with 9 bases left between them.

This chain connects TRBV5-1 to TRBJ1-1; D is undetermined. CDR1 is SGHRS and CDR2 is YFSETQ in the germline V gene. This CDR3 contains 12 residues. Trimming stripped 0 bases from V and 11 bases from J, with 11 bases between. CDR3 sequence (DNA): TGCGCCAGCAGCTTGGGACCCGAGAGGGCTTTCTTT. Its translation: CASSLGPERAFF.

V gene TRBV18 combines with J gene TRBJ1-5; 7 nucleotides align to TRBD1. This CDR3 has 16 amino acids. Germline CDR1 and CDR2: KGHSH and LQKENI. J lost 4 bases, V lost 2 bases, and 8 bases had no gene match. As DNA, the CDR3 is TGTGCCAGCTCACCAGGGACAGCCCTTTCGAATCAGCCCCAGCATTTT. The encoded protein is CASSPGTALSNQPQHF.

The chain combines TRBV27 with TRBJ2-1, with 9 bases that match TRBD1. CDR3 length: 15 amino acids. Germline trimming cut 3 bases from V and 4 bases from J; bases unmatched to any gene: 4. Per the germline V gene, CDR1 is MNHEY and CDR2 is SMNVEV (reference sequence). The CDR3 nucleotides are TGTGCCAGCAGTTTCCCCGGGACAGGGTACAATGAGCAGTTCTTC. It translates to CASSFPGTGYNEQFF.

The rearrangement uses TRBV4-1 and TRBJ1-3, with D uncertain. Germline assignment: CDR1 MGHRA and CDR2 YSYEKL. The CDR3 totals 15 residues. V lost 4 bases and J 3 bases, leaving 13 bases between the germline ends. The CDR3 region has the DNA TGCGCCAGCAGCCGTATACAGCTTAATGGAAACACCATATATTTT. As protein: CASSRIQLNGNTIYF.

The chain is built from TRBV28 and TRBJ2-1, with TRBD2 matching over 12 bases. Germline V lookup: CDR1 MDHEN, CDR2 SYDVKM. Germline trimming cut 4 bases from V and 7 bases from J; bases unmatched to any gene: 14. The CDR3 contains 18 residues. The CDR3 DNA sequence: TGTGCCAGCAGTTCAGGACTAGCGGGAATCGGTTTTAGTAATGAGCAGTTCTTC. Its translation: CASSSGLAGIGFSNEQFF. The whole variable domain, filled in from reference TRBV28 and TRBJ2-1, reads DVKVTQSSRYLVKRTGEKVFLECVQDMDHENMFWYRQDPGLGLRLIYFSYDVKMKEKGDIPEGYSVSREKKERFSLILESASTNQTSMYLCASSSGLAGIGFSNEQFFGPGTRLTVL.

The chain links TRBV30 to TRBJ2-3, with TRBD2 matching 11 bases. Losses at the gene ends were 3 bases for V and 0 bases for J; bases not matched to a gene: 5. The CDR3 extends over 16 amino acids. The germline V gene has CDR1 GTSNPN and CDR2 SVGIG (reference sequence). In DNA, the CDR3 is TGTGCCTGGAGACCAGGGACTAGCGGTAGCACAGATACGCAGTATTTT. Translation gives CAWRPGTSGSTDTQYF.

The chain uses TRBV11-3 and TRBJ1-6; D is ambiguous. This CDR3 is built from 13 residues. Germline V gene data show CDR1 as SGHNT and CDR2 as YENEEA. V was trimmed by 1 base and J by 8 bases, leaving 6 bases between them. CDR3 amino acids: CASSLGGDSPLHF. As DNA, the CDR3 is TGTGCCAGCAGCTTAGGAGGAGATTCACCCCTCCACTTT.

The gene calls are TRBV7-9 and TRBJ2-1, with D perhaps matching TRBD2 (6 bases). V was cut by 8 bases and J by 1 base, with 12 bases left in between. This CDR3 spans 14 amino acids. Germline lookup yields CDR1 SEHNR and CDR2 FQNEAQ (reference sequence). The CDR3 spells CASGRQFSYNEQFF. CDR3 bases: TGTGCCAGCGGGAGGCAGTTTTCCTACAATGAGCAGTTCTTC.

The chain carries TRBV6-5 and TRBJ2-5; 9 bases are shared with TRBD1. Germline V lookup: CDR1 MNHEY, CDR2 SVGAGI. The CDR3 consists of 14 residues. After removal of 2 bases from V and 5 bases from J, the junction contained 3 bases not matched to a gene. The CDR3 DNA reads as TGTGCCAGCAGTTACGGGGACAGGGCGGAGACCCAGTACTTC. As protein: CASSYGDRAETQYF.

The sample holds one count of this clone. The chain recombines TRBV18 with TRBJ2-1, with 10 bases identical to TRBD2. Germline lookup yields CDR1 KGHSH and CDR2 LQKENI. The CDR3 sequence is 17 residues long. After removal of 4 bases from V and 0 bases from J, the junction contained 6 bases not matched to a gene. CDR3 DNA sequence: TGTGCCAGCTCACTCGCACCTAGCGGGAGCTCCTACAATGAGCAGTTCTTC. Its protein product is CASSLAPSGSSYNEQFF.

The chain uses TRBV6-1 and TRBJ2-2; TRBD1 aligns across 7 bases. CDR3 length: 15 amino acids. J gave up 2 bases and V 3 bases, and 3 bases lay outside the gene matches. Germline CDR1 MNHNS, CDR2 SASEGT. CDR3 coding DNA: TGTGCCAGCAGTGAGAACAGGGGAAACACCGGGGAGCTGTTTTTT. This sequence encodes CASSENRGNTGELFF.

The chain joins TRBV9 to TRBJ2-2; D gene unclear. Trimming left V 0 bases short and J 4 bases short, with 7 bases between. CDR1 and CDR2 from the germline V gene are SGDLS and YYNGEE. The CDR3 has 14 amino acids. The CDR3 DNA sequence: TGTGCCAGCAGCGTAGGTCCCAGCACCGGGGAGCTGTTTTTT. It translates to CASSVGPSTGELFF.

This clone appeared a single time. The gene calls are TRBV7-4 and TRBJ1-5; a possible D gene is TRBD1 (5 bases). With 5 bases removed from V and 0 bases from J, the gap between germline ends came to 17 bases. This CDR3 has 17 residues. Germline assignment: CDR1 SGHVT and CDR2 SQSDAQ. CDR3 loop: CASSPGSGEISNQPQHF. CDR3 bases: TGTGCCAGCAGCCCTGGATCGGGGGAAATTAGCAATCAGCCCCAGCATTTT.

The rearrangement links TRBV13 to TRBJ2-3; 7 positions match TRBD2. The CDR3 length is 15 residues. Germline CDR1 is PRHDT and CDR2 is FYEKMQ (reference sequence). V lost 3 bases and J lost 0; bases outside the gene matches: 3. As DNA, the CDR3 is TGTGCCAGCAGCTTGGGGGGGTCCAGCACAGATACGCAGTATTTT. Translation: CASSLGGSSTDTQYF.